What follows describes a single T cell receptor (beta chain). The target antigen is unknown. Generation of TCR cDNA used 5'RACE template switching (which added a universal primer site and UMIs). TCRdb redid the calling of the 5' RACE reads with MiXCR, one entry per CDR3 protein. This table has 180,000 or so distinct CDR3 sequences, 9.5% to 12% appearing once. CDR1 SGHTA and CDR2 FQGNSA come from the germline V gene. Trimming left V 1 base short and J 3 bases short, with 15 bases between. The CDR3 runs to 16 residues. The sample originates from a study of T cells after yellow fever vaccination. The study, taken as a whole, reports: Just a small share of clonotypes turned up in the CD4 compartment as well as the CD8 compartment. The presence of abundant clonotypes contaminating from the bulk population was possible in FACS-sorted repertoires.

Sequenced material: CD8+ T cells sorted from PBMCs, taken 15 days after the yellow fever booster vaccination. The TCR was taken from a man in his late teens or twenties who received the YFV17D yellow fever vaccine. The chain links TRBV7-2 to TRBJ1-2, with a possible D match to TRBD1 (5 bases). In DNA, the CDR3 is TGTGCCAGCAGCTTAGTGGGGGGTAGGGCAGACTATGGCTACACCTTC. This translates into CASSLVGGRADYGYTF.